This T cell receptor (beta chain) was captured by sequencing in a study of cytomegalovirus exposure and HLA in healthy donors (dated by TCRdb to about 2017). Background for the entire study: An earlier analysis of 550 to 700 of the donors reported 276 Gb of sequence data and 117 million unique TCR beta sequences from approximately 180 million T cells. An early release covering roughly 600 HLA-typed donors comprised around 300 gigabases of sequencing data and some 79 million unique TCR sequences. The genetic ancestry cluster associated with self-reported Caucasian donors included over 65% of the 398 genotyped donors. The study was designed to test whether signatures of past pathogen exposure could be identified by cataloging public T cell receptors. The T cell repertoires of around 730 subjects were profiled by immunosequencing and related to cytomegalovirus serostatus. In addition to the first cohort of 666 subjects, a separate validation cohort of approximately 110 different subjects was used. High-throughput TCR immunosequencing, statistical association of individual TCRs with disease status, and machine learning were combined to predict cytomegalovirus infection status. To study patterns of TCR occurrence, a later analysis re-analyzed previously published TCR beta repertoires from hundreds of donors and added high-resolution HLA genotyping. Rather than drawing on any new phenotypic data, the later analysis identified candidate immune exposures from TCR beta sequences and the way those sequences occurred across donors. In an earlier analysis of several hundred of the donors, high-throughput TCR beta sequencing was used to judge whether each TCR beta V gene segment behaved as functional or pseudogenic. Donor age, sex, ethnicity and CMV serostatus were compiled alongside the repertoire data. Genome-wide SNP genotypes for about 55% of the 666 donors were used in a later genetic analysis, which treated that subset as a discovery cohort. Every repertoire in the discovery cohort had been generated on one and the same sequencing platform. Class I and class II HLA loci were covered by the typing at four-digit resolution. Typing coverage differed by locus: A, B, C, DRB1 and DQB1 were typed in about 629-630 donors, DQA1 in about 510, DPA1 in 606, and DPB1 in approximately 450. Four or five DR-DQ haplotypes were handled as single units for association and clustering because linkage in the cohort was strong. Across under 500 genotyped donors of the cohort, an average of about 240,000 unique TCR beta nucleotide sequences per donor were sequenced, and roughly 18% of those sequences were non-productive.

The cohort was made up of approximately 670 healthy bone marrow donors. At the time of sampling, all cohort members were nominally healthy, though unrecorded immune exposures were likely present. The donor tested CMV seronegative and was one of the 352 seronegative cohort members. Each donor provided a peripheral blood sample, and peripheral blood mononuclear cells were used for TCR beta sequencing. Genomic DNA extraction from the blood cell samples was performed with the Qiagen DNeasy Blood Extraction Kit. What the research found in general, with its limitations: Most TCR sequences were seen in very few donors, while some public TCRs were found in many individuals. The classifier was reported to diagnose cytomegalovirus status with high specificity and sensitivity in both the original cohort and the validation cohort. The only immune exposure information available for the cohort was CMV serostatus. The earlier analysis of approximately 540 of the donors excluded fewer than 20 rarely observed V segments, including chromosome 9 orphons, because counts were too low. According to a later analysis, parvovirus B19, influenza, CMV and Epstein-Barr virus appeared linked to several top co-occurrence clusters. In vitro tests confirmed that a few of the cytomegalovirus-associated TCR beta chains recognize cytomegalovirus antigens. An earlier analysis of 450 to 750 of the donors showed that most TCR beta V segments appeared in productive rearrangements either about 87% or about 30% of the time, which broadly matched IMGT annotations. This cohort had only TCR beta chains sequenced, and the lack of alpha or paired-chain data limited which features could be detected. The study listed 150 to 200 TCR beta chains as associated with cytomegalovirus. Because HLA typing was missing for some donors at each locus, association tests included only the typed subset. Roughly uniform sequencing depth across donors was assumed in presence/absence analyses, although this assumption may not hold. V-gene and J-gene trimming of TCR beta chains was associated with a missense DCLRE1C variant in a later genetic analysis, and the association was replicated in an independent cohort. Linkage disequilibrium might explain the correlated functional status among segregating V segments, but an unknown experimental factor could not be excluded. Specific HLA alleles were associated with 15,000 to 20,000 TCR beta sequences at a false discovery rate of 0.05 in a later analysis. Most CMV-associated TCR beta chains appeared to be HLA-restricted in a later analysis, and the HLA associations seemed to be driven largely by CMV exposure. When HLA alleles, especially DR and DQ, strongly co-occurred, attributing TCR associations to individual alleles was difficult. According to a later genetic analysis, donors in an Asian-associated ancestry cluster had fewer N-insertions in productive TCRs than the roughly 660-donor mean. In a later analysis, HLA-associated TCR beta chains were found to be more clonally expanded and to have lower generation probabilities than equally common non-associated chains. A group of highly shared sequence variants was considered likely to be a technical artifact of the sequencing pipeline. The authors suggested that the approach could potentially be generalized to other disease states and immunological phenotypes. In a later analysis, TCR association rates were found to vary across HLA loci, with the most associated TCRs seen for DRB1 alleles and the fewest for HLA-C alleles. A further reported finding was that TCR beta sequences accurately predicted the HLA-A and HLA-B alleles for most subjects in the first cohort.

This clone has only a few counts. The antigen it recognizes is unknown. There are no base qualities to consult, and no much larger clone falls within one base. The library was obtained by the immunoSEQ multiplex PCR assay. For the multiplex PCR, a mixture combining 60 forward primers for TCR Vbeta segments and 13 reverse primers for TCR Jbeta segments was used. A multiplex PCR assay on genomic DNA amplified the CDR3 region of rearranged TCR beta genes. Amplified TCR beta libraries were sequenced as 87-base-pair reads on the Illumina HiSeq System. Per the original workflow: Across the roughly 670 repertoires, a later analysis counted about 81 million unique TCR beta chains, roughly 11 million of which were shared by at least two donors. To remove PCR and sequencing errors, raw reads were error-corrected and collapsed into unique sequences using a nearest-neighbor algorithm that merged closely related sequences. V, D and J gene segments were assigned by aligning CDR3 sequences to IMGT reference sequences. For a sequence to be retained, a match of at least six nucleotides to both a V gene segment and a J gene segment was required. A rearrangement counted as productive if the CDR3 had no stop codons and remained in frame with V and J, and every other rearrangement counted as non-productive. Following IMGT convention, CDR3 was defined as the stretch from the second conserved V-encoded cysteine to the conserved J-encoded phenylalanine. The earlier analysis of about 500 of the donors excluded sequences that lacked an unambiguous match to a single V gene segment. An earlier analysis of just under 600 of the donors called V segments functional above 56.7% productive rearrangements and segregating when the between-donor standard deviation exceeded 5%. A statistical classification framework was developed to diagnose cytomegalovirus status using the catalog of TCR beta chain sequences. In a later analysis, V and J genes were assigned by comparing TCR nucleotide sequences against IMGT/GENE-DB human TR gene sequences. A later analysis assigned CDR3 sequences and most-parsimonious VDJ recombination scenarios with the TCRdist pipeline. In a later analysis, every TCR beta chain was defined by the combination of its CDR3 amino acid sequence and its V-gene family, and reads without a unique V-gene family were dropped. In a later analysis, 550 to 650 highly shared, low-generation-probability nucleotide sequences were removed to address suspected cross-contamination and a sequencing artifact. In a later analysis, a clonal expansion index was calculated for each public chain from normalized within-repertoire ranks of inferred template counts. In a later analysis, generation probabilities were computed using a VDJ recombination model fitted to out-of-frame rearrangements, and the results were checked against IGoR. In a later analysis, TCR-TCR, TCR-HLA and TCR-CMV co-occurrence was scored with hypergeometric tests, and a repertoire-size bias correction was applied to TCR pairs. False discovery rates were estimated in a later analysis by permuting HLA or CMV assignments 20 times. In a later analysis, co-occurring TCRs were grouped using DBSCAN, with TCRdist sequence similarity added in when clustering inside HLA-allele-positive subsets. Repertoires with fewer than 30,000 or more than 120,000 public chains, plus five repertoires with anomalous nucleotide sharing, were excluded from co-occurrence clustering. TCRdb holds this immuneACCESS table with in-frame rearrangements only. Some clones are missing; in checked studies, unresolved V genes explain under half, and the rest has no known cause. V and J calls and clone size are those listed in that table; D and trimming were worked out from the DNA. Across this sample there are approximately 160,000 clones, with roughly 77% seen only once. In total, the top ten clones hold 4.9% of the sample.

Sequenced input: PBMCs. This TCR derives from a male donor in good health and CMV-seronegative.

The CDR3 reads as follows: CSVRGGGPNQPQHF. The nucleotides are TGCAGCGTTCGTGGGGGCGGACCAAATCAGCCCCAGCATTTT. The receptor chain draws on TRBV29-1 and TRBJ1-5; matching of 6 bases hints at TRBD1 as the D gene. Taken from cysteine to phenylalanine, the CDR3 has 14 residues. Only the CDR3 region is kept as DNA, spanning 42 bases read in frame from base 1. V loses 5 bases of germline sequence and J loses 4 bases, and the interval between the two ends is 15 bases. From a lookup of the germline V gene, CDR1 and CDR2 are SQVTM and ANQGSEA.